This T cell receptor beta chain was observed in a study of OX40 agonist ivuxolimab in advanced cancers. Looking at the study overall: An agonistic anti-OX40 (CD134) antibody, ivuxolimab, was used to treat the patients.

Blood sampling took place at baseline, cycle 4 day 1, and cycle 7 day 1. Clones were read by immunoSEQ multiplex PCR, and TCRdb kept only the in-frame ones, dropping some. The sample gives 20,000 to 25,000 clones, roughly 89% of which show up once; roughly 17% is in the top ten. Trimming removed 0 bases from V and 6 bases from J, with 9 bases in between. Germline CDR1 is SGHAT and CDR2 is FQNNGV. This CDR3 is built from 13 residues. The chain couples TRBV11-2 to TRBJ2-7; D uncertain. Sequenced here: CD4+ or CD8+ T cells sorted from blood, sampled in a trial of the OX40 agonist ivuxolimab. The receptor was derived from an adult with an advanced solid tumor such as melanoma, head and neck, liver or kidney cancer. The CDR3 DNA follows: TGTGCCAGCAGCTTAGATCTATTACGCGAGCAGTACTTC. Translating it yields CASSLDLLREQYF.